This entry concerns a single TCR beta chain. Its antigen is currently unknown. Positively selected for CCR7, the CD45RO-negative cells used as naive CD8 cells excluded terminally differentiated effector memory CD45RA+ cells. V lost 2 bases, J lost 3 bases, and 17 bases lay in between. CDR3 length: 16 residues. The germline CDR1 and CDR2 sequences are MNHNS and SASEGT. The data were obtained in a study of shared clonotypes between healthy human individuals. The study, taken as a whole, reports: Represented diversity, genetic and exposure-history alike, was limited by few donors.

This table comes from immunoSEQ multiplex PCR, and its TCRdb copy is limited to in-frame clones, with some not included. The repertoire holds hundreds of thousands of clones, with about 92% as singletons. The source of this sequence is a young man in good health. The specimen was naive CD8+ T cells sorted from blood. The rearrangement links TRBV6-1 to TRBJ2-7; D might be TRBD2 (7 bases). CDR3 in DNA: TGTGCCAGCAGTGAATGGGTGCGGGGGCAGCGCTACGAGCAGTACTTC. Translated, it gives CASSEWVRGQRYEQYF.